The 13 T cell receptor beta chains presented below share a single source sample, sequenced in a study of Tregs in tolerant kidney transplant recipients. Data came from immunoSEQ multiplex PCR; TCRdb stores just in-frame clones and leaves some out. This table holds 120,000 or so clones, 85% to 95% found once. The material sequenced was CD4+ T cells from blood. These receptors originate from a human donor in good health.

This clone was seen just once. V usage is TRBV11-2 and J usage is TRBJ2-4; D is perhaps TRBD2 (5 bases). The CDR3 totals 14 residues. CDR1 and CDR2 (germline): SGHAT, FQNNGV. Trimming removed 5 bases from V and 6 bases from J, with 14 bases in between. CDR3 DNA: TGTGCCAGCAGCCCGACGAGGGAAGGAAACATTCAGTACTTC. Its translation is CASSPTREGNIQYF.

The chain links TRBV18 to TRBJ1-4; TRBD1 matches at 7 bases. CDR1 is KGHSH and CDR2 is LQKENI in the germline V gene. The ends lost 4 bases at V and 0 bases at J; junction bases unmatched: 5. The CDR3 is made up of 16 amino acids. The CDR3 is CASSRGTDSTNEKLFF. CDR3 DNA sequence: TGTGCCAGCTCACGGGGGACAGATTCAACTAATGAAAAACTGTTTTTT.

The gene calls are TRBV11-2 and TRBJ2-1; 8 bases map to TRBD2. Per germline, CDR1 SGHAT and CDR2 FQNNGV. This CDR3 has 15 amino acids. V was clipped by 3 bases and J by 6 bases; unmatched bases: 7. The CDR3 here is CASSFREGRGNEQFF. The CDR3 nucleotides are TGTGCCAGCAGCTTTCGGGAGGGCCGAGGCAATGAGCAGTTCTTC.

The chain combines TRBV6-5 with TRBJ1-3, with D possibly TRBD1 on 6 matching bases. The CDR3 is 15 amino acids. Per the germline V gene, CDR1 is MNHEY and CDR2 is SVGAGI. Trimming removed 0 bases at V and 2 bases at J, with 8 bases between. CDR3 region: CASSYSSGAGNTIYF. The CDR3 bases are TGTGCCAGCAGTTACTCCTCAGGGGCTGGAAACACCATATATTTT.

The CDR3 bases are TGCGCCAGCAGCTTGCTAGCGGGAGGGGCCGGGGAGCTGTTTTTT. This sequence encodes CASSLLAGGAGELFF. The chain joins TRBV5-1 to TRBJ2-2; 12 positions agree with TRBD2. Germline V lookup: CDR1 SGHRS, CDR2 YFSETQ. Trimming took 1 base from V and 6 from J; bases not matched to a gene: 1. The CDR3 extends over 15 amino acids.

The rearrangement uses TRBV5-1 and TRBJ2-5, with 10 bases lining up with TRBD1. The CDR3 spans 15 residues. The germline gives CDR1 SGHRS, CDR2 YFSETQ. The V gene end was trimmed by 1 base and the J gene end by 5 bases; junction bases not matched to a gene: 5. The CDR3 DNA reads TGCGCCAGCAGCTTGATGACAGGGGGCATGGAGACCCAGTACTTC. As protein: CASSLMTGGMETQYF.

A note on this clone: Germline and junction disagree at one end, which may indicate a read error. This chain links TRBV7-2 with TRBJ2-3; D possibly corresponds to TRBD2 (6 bases). The CDR3 extends over 15 amino acids. Germline V lookup: CDR1 SGHTA, CDR2 FQGNSA. The CDR3 protein is CASSLASGSTDTQYF. CDR3 coding DNA: TGTGCCAGCAGCCTAGCAAGCGGGAGCACAGATACGCAGTATTTT.

This chain connects TRBV12-5 to TRBJ1-1; D is uncertain. In germline, CDR1 is LGHNT, CDR2 FRNRAP. V shed 5 bases and J shed 4 bases, with 11 bases lying between them. The CDR3 is 13 residues long. The CDR3 DNA follows: TGTGCTAGTGGTCGCCCCGGAGGCACTGAAGCTTTCTTT. Residues: CASGRPGGTEAFF.

The V call is TRBV5-1, the J call TRBJ2-2; D is undetermined. This CDR3 has 13 residues. Germline CDR1 SGHRS, CDR2 YFSETQ. Trimming stripped 2 bases from V and 6 bases from J, with 8 bases between. The CDR3 region is CASSFATAGELFF. The CDR3 nucleotides read TGCGCCAGCAGCTTTGCCACCGCCGGGGAGCTGTTTTTT.

This chain joins TRBV7-2 and TRBJ2-1; a possible D gene is TRBD2 (6 bases). V gave up 7 bases and J gave up 7 bases, with 14 bases separating them. CDR3 length equals 13 residues. The germline V gene has CDR1 SGHTA and CDR2 FQGNSA. Here the CDR3 reads CASNPLGRNEQFF. CDR3 nucleotide sequence: TGTGCCAGCAACCCCTTAGGGAGGAATGAGCAGTTCTTC.

This chain links TRBV11-2 with TRBJ2-7; TRBD2 aligns across 9 bases. The CDR3 runs 16 residues. Germline CDR1 is SGHAT and CDR2 is FQNNGV. J lost 4 bases, V lost 1 base, and 8 bases had no gene match. The CDR3 region has the DNA TGTGCCAGCAGCTTAGTGATGGGCGGGAGGGGGTACGAGCAGTACTTC. Its protein product is CASSLVMGGRGYEQYF.

The CDR3 spells CASSLVDSGELFF. CDR3 nucleotide sequence: TGTGCCAGCAGCTTGGTTGACAGCGGGGAGCTGTTTTTT. This chain uses TRBV7-9 with TRBJ2-2; TRBD1 is a possible D gene (5 bases). Trimming stripped 3 bases from V and 7 bases from J, with 9 bases between. CDR1 is SEHNR, CDR2 FQNEAQ, per germline (reference sequence). CDR3 size: 13 residues.

V and J are TRBV15 and TRBJ1-1, with D tentatively TRBD1 (6 bases). Per the germline V gene, CDR1 is LNHNV and CDR2 is YYDKDF (reference sequence). The CDR3 totals 17 residues. The germline V and J ends were trimmed by 5 bases and 1 base, with 20 bases remaining between them. CDR3 in amino acids: CATSARPPGQSNTEAFF. The CDR3 DNA reads as TGTGCCACCAGCGCCCGCCCTCCGGGACAATCGAACACTGAAGCTTTCTTT.